This TCR beta chain is drawn from a study of CD8+ T cells in alopecia areata. Study information: In an open-label trial, patients got 5 to 10 mg tofacitinib twice daily. Treated patients were scored for severity by percent of scalp affected.

The treatment denotes: oral pan-JAK inhibitor, 5-10 mg twice daily. Investigators sorted PBMCs to obtain both CD4+ and CD8+ T cells. The CDR3 length is 14 residues. V was pared by 2 bases and J by 8 bases, with 13 bases between. Germline V gene sequence: CDR1 MGHDK, CDR2 SYGVNS. For this clone: The antigen remains undetermined.

Following RNA extraction, reverse transcription yielded cDNA that acted as the sequencing template. Method: immunoSEQ multiplex PCR; TCRdb's copy keeps in-frame clones and lacks some. The table lists 150,000 to 250,000 clones, about three fifths of them singletons. Findings and limits, study-wide: Mice gave a clearer picture of TCR sharing than patients did, possibly for HLA-related reasons.

The chain employs TRBV25-1 and TRBJ2-1; no definite D call. The source of this sequence is a human donor with alopecia areata. The material was CD4+ T cells sorted from blood, obtained at week 24, from a patient treated with tofacitinib. The CDR3 loop is CASSESTRNHEQFF. In DNA form, the CDR3 reads TGTGCCAGCAGTGAAAGCACGAGGAACCATGAGCAGTTCTTC.